This TCR beta chain was recorded in a study of blood T cell repertoires in COVID-19 (dated by TCRdb to about 2020). Concerning the study at large: Samples from collaborators originated in the United States, Italy and Spain and spanned both the acute and convalescent phases of COVID-19. The prospective study material was composed of cDNA or gDNA derived from T cells, B-cell-depleted T cells, or PBMCs. Subjects who had been exposed to COVID-19, were actively infected with it, or had recovered from it provided the deeply sampled blood TCRbeta repertoires that made up the dataset. A freely available public database, intended as a resource for researchers studying the immune response to SARS-CoV-2, is where the repertoires were released. Samples were obtained from the ongoing ImmuneRACE study (first 160 participants) and from approximately 1,200 subjects provided by 6 global collaborators. A de-identified subject ID, COVID-19 status, age in years and sex were almost always included in the sample metadata. Where available, HLA class I and class II types were obtained from metadata supplied by the sample provider rather than from assay-based typing.

Findings and caveats that apply to the study as a whole: The quantity of clinical and demographic metadata differed by source and by participant and was supplied without curation.

The CDR3 runs 14 amino acids, cysteine and phenylalanine included. CDR3 DNA is the only sequence kept; it has 42 bases, read in frame from the first base. Trimming removed 4 bases from V and 5 bases from J; the gene matches leave 5 bases unexplained. For CDR1 and CDR2, the germline V gene lists SGHRS and YFSETQ. With regard to this clone: Its target antigen remains unknown. No base qualities exist here, and no much larger clone lies one base off it.

Each collaborating institution followed its own protocols to collect whole blood in K2EDTA tubes. For TCRbeta analysis, collaborators shipped samples in one of three forms: frozen whole blood, isolated PBMCs, or DNA extracted from either of those sample types. TCRbeta CDR3 regions were amplified from genomic DNA using the immunoSEQ Assay, a bias-controlled multiplex PCR. The authors' pipeline ran thus. The number of nucleated cells in each sample was estimated from the amplification of reference gene primers within the assay. To quantify the absolute abundance of each unique TCRbeta CDR3 rearrangement, sequence reads were collapsed and filtered. For each sample, productive Simpson clonality was calculated as the square root of Simpson's diversity index across productive rearrangements. The table was pulled from immuneACCESS by TCRdb, which kept in-frame rearrangements only. Such tables lose some clones; where checked, under half of the loss comes from unresolved V genes, and the rest has no known cause. V, J and clone size were drawn from that table, and D and trimming were deduced from the DNA. This sample has 200,000 or so clones in its table, and roughly 80% of those were observed once. 5.1% of the sample is taken by the ten largest.

Material for sequencing was peripheral blood. The clonotype originates from a human donor in a cohort sampled during active COVID-19. The chain links TRBV5-1 with TRBJ1-4; TRBD1 lines up with 7 middle nucleotides. The nucleotide sequence is TGCGCCAGCAGCCAGGACAGGCCGAATGAAAAACTGTTTTTT. Its translation is CASSQDRPNEKLFF.